The entry that follows covers one T cell receptor beta chain sequence. Its specificity is unknown. The sample comes from a study of cytomegalovirus exposure and HLA in healthy donors. Study-level background: There were 90 million to 130 million unique TCR beta sequences, drawn from 150 million to 200 million T cells, in an earlier analysis.

Whole-study results and caveats: Reports state that TCR beta sequences accurately predicted most subjects' HLA-A and HLA-B alleles. The authors assumed roughly uniform sequencing depth across donors for presence/absence analyses.

The CDR3 is 15 residues long. The germline V gene encodes CDR1 SNHLY and CDR2 FYNNEI. J was trimmed by 4 bases and V by 8 bases; bases with no gene match: 11. Each of the donors was a healthy bone marrow donor. The study ran its PCR with 60 Vbeta and 13 Jbeta primers. The repertoire was sequenced with immunoSEQ multiplex PCR; TCRdb's copy has only in-frame clones and lacks some. Reported are about 200,000 clones; the ten largest clones contain around 0.95%. The sequenced sample was PBMCs. This sequence was found in a woman in her thirties in good health and CMV-seropositive. The V gene is TRBV2, the J gene TRBJ2-3; 8 bases are shared with TRBD2. CDR3 sequence: CASVQAGLEADTQYF. The CDR3 DNA follows: TGTGCCAGCGTCCAGGCGGGACTAGAGGCAGATACGCAGTATTTT.